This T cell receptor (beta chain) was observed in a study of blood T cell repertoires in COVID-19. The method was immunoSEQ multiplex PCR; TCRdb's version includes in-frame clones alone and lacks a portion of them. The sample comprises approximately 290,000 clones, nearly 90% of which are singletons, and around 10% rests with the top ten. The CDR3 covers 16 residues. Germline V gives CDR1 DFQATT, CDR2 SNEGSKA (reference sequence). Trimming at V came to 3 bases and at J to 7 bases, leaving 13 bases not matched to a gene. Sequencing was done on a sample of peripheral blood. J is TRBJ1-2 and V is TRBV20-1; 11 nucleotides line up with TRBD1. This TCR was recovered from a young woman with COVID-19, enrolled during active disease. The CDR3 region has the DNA TGCAGTGCTAGTAGGCGGACAGGGGGCTTAGGAGGTGGCTACACCTTC. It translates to CSASRRTGGLGGGYTF.